This T cell receptor (beta chain) was sequenced for a study of radiation and T cells in renal cell carcinoma. Looking at the study overall: Nephrectomy followed 15 Gy stereotactic body radiation by 4 weeks. Findings of the study overall: From baseline, blood top tumor clonotypes peaked at 2 weeks post-radiation.

For this clone: Its antigen is not known.

The germline V gene has CDR1 LNHDA and CDR2 SQIVND (reference sequence). Trimming pared 5 bases from V and 4 bases from J, leaving 11 bases between. The CDR3 extends over 13 amino acids. Sample time point: baseline pretreatment blood. Treatment denoted: 15 Gy SBRT to primary tumor, nephrectomy 4 weeks later. After SBRT, blood was collected at 2 and 4 weeks, plus baseline. This renal cell carcinoma was of the clear cell type. Some clones are missing from TCRdb's copy, which holds only in-frame ones; the method was immunoSEQ multiplex PCR. Among about 91,000 clones, 82% were seen once, and the ten largest hold roughly 6%.

This sample comprised blood, obtained from a patient whose treatment included radiotherapy and nephrectomy. The origin of this receptor is a man in his 60s with renal cell carcinoma. The chain combines TRBV19 with TRBJ1-2; D might be TRBD1 (5 bases). As DNA, the CDR3 is TGTGCCAGTAGTCCTCCAGGGTCCTATGGCTACACCTTC. This sequence encodes CASSPPGSYGYTF.